The 29 T cell receptor beta chains in this list originate from one sample, sequenced in a study of spatial heterogeneity in lung cancer. Time point meaning: sample taken at primary tumor resection. A single record per CDR3 protein comes from TCRdb applying MiXCR to the 5' RACE reads. The sample has fewer than 6,500 distinct CDR3 sequences; about 12% are singletons. Sequencing was performed on lung tissue, taken at surgery. These TCRs come from a human donor with early-stage non-small cell lung cancer.

This clonotype has at least ten counts. This beta chain turned up in a library designed for alpha chains; as an off-target read, its abundance says little. This chain joins TRBV12-3 or TRBV12-4 and TRBJ2-1, with 7 bases identical to TRBD2. V trimming: 2 bases; J trimming: 3 bases; junction bases outside the gene matches: 7. The CDR3 extends over 16 amino acids. CDR3 bases: TGTGCCAGCAGTTTACGAGCGGGACCCCTCTACAATGAGCAGTTCTTC. Protein sequence: CASSLRAGPLYNEQFF.

This clonotype is medium-sized within its sample. Because this beta chain is a stray read in a library intended to capture alpha chains, its abundance should not be given much weight. This chain joins TRBV12-3 or TRBV12-4 and TRBJ2-5; TRBD2 is a possible D gene (6 bases). This CDR3 comprises 15 residues. The ends were cut back, 6 bases at V and 1 base at J, with 15 bases in the middle. The CDR3 sequence is CASSLARDFQETQYF. In nucleotides, the CDR3 is TGTGCCAGCAGCTTGGCCCGGGACTTCCAAGAGACCCAGTACTTC.

By sample fraction, this clonotype is medium-sized (0.01 to 0.1%). This beta chain is an unintended read in a library built for alpha chains; its size means little. The chain couples TRBV18 to TRBJ2-3, with D perhaps matching TRBD2 (6 bases). This CDR3 contains 17 residues. Trimming took off 3 bases at V and 3 bases at J, with 19 bases between the two ends. CDR1 is KGHSH, CDR2 LQKENI, per germline. CDR3: CASSPVYSGILTDTQYF. CDR3 DNA: TGTGCCAGCTCACCCGTTTATAGCGGAATATTAACAGATACGCAGTATTTT.

This clonotype is labeled as medium-sized. This beta chain is off target for a library built for alpha chains, so its abundance means little. This chain joins TRBV5-4 and TRBJ2-6; 8 nucleotides match TRBD1. The V gene's germline CDR1 is SGHNT and CDR2 YYREEE (reference sequence). V lost 0 bases and J lost 1; bases outside the gene matches: 6. The CDR3 is made up of 18 amino acids. The CDR3 nucleotides read TGTGCCAGCAGCTTGGGGGACAGGTTAGCTTCTGGGGCCAACGTCCTGACTTTC. Protein sequence: CASSLGDRLASGANVLTF.

This clonotype is medium-sized (0.01 to 0.1%) in the sample. The library was built for alpha chains, so this beta chain is an off-target read and its size means little. The rearrangement uses TRBV7-9 and TRBJ2-5; 7 nucleotides match TRBD2. The CDR3 spans 15 residues. The junction had 6 bases not matched to a gene; V was cut back by 5 bases and J by 0 bases. Germline CDR1 and CDR2: SEHNR and FQNEAQ (reference sequence). The CDR3 nucleotides are TGTGCCAGCAGCCCCAGAAGCGGGAACCAAGAGACCCAGTACTTC. Its protein product is CASSPRSGNQETQYF.

Judged by abundance, this clonotype is medium-sized (0.01 to 0.1%). Within a library made for alpha chains, this beta chain is off target, and its count is uninformative. The V gene is TRBV5-1, the J gene TRBJ2-1, with 10 bases identical to TRBD2. CDR1 is SGHRS, CDR2 YFSETQ, per germline. The CDR3 is made up of 17 amino acids. Trimming at V came to 0 bases and at J to 8 bases, leaving 11 bases not matched to a gene. The CDR3 bases are TGCGCCAGCAGCTTGGGTCCTAGCGGGGGAAATTCTGATGAGCAGTTCTTC. This translates into CASSLGPSGGNSDEQFF.

This clonotype was counted at least ten times. Because the library targeted alpha chains, this beta chain is an off-target read whose size means little. This chain connects TRBV11-3 to TRBJ1-4; 11 bases match TRBD1. V dropped 5 bases and J dropped 7; count of bases not matched to a gene: 3. The CDR3 extends over 14 amino acids. The germline V gene encodes CDR1 SGHNT and CDR2 YENEEA. The CDR3 bases are TGTGCCAGCAGCCCCGGGACAGGGGGTGAAAAACTGTTTTTT. This encodes CASSPGTGGEKLFF.

This clonotype rates as medium-sized. This beta chain turned up in a library designed for alpha chains; as an off-target read, its abundance says little. The rearrangement links TRBV29-1 to TRBJ2-2; D is undetermined. Trimming pared 6 bases from V and 5 bases from J, leaving 10 bases between. Germline values: CDR1 SQVTM, CDR2 ANQGSEA. The CDR3 has 12 residues. CDR3 sequence (DNA): TGCAGCGTAAAAGGTGTGACCGGGGAGCTGTTTTTT. It specifies CSVKGVTGELFF.

This clonotype occurred many times. Within a library made for alpha chains, this beta chain is off target, and its count is uninformative. The V and J genes are TRBV5-1 and TRBJ1-4; 10 bases line up with TRBD1. J lost 0 bases, V lost 4 bases, and 0 bases had no gene match. This CDR3 contains 15 residues. Germline V gene lookup returns CDR1 SGHRS and CDR2 YFSETQ. The CDR3 nucleotides read TGCGCCAGCAGCGGACAGGGGGCAACTAATGAAAAACTGTTTTTT. Protein sequence: CASSGQGATNEKLFF.

This clonotype showed up many times. This beta chain appears as a stray read in a library generated for alpha chains; its size is not informative. This chain connects TRBV5-1 to TRBJ1-1; tentatively, D is TRBD1 (6 bases). The length of the CDR3 is 14 residues. Germline V lookup: CDR1 SGHRS, CDR2 YFSETQ. V lost 1 base and J 5 bases, leaving 12 bases between the germline ends. CDR3: CASSLLQGRTEAFF. In nucleotides, the CDR3 is TGCGCCAGCAGCTTGTTACAGGGTAGGACTGAAGCTTTCTTT.

By its share, this clonotype is medium-sized. This beta chain was picked up by a library intended for alpha chains and is off target, so its count carries little meaning. The rearrangement links TRBV27 to TRBJ1-2; tentative D call: TRBD1 (5 bases). The germline V and J ends were trimmed by 8 bases and 4 bases, with 14 bases remaining between them. From germline, CDR1 is MNHEY and CDR2 SMNVEV (reference sequence). The CDR3 runs 13 residues. This CDR3 reads CASSKRGGYGYTF. CDR3 DNA sequence: TGTGCCAGCTCAAAGCGGGGGGGCTATGGCTACACCTTC.

Comments on this clonotype: Since it is a stray read in a library aimed at alpha chains, this beta chain has a size that is not meaningful. V gene TRBV5-1 combines with J gene TRBJ2-3, with D possibly TRBD1 on 6 matching bases. Trimming shortened V by 10 bases and J by 0 bases, and 15 bases separated the two germline ends. The CDR3 has 14 residues. Germline loops: CDR1 SGHRS, CDR2 YFSETQ. The DNA for the CDR3 is TGCGCCGGCTCCAGGGGCTACAGCACAGATACGCAGTATTTT. As protein: CAGSRGYSTDTQYF. The complete variable domain, with remaining parts taken from reference TRBV5-1 and TRBJ2-3, reads KAGVTQTPRYLIKTRGQQVTLSCSPISGHRSVSWYQQTPGQGLQFLFEYFSETQRNKGNFPGRFSGRQFSNSRSEMNVSTLELGDSALYLCAGSRGYSTDTQYFGPGTRLTVL.

This clonotype was recorded many times. This beta chain came through as a stray read in a library set up for alpha chains, and its size says little. The V and J genes are TRBV3-1 and TRBJ2-2; 8 bases map to TRBD2. The ends lost 5 bases at V and 1 base at J; junction bases unmatched: 3. Germline-derived CDR1 and CDR2 are LGHDT and YNNKEL (reference sequence). The CDR3 length is 15 residues. CDR3 nucleotides: TGTGCCAGCAGCTCAACTAGCGGGAACACCGGGGAGCTGTTTTTT. Its protein product is CASSSTSGNTGELFF.

This clonotype was detected once. A library made for alpha chains picked up this beta chain off target, so its size means little. The rearrangement joins TRBV29-1 to TRBJ2-7; the D is unclear. V was pared by 4 bases and J by 3 bases, with 13 bases between. Germline V gives CDR1 SQVTM, CDR2 ANQGSEA. The CDR3 loop spans 13 amino acids. The DNA for the CDR3 is TGCAGCGTTGTATTTTGGACGGACTACGAGCAGTACTTC. Its translation: CSVVFWTDYEQYF.

Many counts were recorded for this clonotype. Since the library was made to target alpha chains, this beta chain is a stray read and its abundance is not meaningful. The chain combines TRBV5-1 with TRBJ2-7; D call uncertain. CDR3 length: 14 residues. Trimming shortened V by 4 bases and J by 0 bases, and 11 bases separated the two germline ends. Germline V CDR1 and CDR2: SGHRS, YFSETQ. The CDR3 region is CASSPTRSSYEQYF. Written as DNA, the CDR3 is TGCGCCAGCAGCCCAACTCGGAGCTCCTACGAGCAGTACTTC.

By share, this clonotype ranks as medium-sized (0.01 to 0.1%). Because this beta chain is a stray read in a library intended to capture alpha chains, its abundance should not be given much weight. DNA for the CDR3: TGTGCCAGCAGCCCAGGACTAGCGGGAGGTGGAAAGCGGGATACGCAGTATTTT. It codes for CASSPGLAGGGKRDTQYF. This sequence joins TRBV4-2 and TRBJ2-3, with TRBD2 identical over 14 bases. Looked up from germline, CDR1 is LGHNA and CDR2 is YNFKEQ. The CDR3 consists of 18 residues. J lost 6 bases, V lost 4 bases, and 12 bases had no gene match.

This clonotype is classed as medium-sized. For a library built for alpha chains, this beta chain is a stray read; little rests on its size. The rearrangement links TRBV27 to TRBJ2-7, with TRBD2 matching over 10 bases. The trim removed 2 bases at V and 6 bases at J, leaving 4 bases unmatched. Germline CDR1 is MNHEY and CDR2 is SMNVEV (reference sequence). The CDR3 extends over 14 amino acids. CDR3 in amino acids: CASSLGASGSEQYF. The CDR3 DNA reads TGTGCCAGCAGTTTAGGCGCTAGCGGGAGCGAGCAGTACTTC.

This clonotype was detected ten times or more. Within a library made for alpha chains, this beta chain is off target, and its count is uninformative. The CDR3 is CASSLGQFLGEQYF. The CDR3 DNA is TGTGCCAGCAGCCTCGGACAGTTTTTGGGGGAGCAGTACTTC. V is TRBV3-1 and J is TRBJ2-7; tentatively, D is TRBD1 (6 bases). CDR3 length: 14 residues. Trimming removed 4 bases from V and 7 bases from J, with 17 bases in between. In germline, CDR1 is LGHDT, CDR2 YNNKEL (reference sequence).

In its sample, this clonotype was seen many times. A library prepared for alpha chains yielded this beta chain as an off-target read; its size is of little meaning. The V call is TRBV27, the J call TRBJ2-4; the match to TRBD2 covers 11 bases. Germline CDR1 is MNHEY and CDR2 is SMNVEV (reference sequence). The V segment lost 6 bases and the J segment 8 bases; nucleotides outside the gene matches: 6. The CDR3 has 14 residues. CDR3 nucleotides: TGTGCCAGCAGCTTACTAGCGGGAGCTGACATTCAGTACTTC. This encodes CASSLLAGADIQYF.

Many counts were recorded for this clonotype. This beta chain represents an off-target read in a library built for alpha chains; its size is of limited meaning. This chain connects TRBV6-1 to TRBJ1-4; possibly TRBD1 for D (6 bases). Germline CDR1 is MNHNS and CDR2 is SASEGT. The CDR3 covers 15 residues. Trimming cost V 6 bases and J 6 bases, with 17 bases left between them. DNA for the CDR3: TGTGCCAGCAGCGAAAACAGGGTCGAGCATGAAAAACTGTTTTTT. Its protein is CASSENRVEHEKLFF.

This clonotype is categorized as medium-sized. Found in a library prepared for alpha chains, this beta chain is an off-target read, and its abundance has little meaning. This sequence joins TRBV29-1 and TRBJ1-3, with no clear D. The CDR3 is 14 residues long. Germline V gene sequence: CDR1 SQVTM, CDR2 ANQGSEA. V was cut by 6 bases and J by 0 bases, with 12 bases left in between. CDR3 sequence reads: CSVPQESSGNTIYF. The CDR3 DNA sequence: TGCAGCGTACCCCAGGAGAGCTCTGGAAACACCATATATTTT. The variable domain in full, with the rest retrieved from reference TRBV29-1 and TRBJ1-3, is SAVISQKPSRDICQRGTSLTIQCQVDSQVTMMFWYRQQPGQSLTLIATANQGSEATYESGFVIDKFPISRPNLTFSTLTVSNMSPEDSSIYLCSVPQESSGNTIYFGEGSWLTVV.

Sample share makes this clonotype medium-sized (0.01 to 0.1%). The library was built for alpha chains, so this beta chain is an off-target read and its size means little. V usage is TRBV6-2 or TRBV6-3 and J usage is TRBJ2-5; no reliable D call. The CDR3 totals 13 residues. The V end was cut by 5 bases, the J end by 5 bases, with 12 bases between. Germline lookup yields CDR1 MNHEY and CDR2 SVGEGT. The chain's CDR3 is CASSDRLEETQYF. The DNA of the CDR3 is TGTGCCAGCAGTGACCGATTGGAGGAGACCCAGTACTTC.

In its sample, this clonotype ranks as medium-sized. This beta chain came through as a stray read in a library set up for alpha chains, and its size says little. The chain uses TRBV6-5 and TRBJ2-3; 9 bases line up with TRBD2. Germline loops: CDR1 MNHEY, CDR2 SVGAGI. The CDR3 runs to 14 residues. V lost 7 bases to trimming and J lost 3 bases; unmatched junction nucleotides: 5. CDR3 region: CASMRAGGTDTQYF. DNA for the CDR3: TGTGCCAGCATGAGAGCGGGAGGAACAGATACGCAGTATTTT.

This clonotype has a count of ten or more. Since it is a stray read in a library aimed at alpha chains, this beta chain has a size that is not meaningful. V usage is TRBV5-1 and J usage is TRBJ2-5; 11 bases line up with TRBD2. Trimming at V came to 0 bases and at J to 1 base, leaving 8 bases not matched to a gene. CDR1 SGHRS and CDR2 YFSETQ come from the germline V gene. This CDR3 contains 18 residues. CDR3 amino acids: CASSLGTLAGDFQETQYF. The CDR3, as DNA: TGCGCCAGCAGCTTGGGGACACTAGCGGGAGACTTCCAAGAGACCCAGTACTTC.

In the case of this clonotype: With the library built for alpha chains, this beta chain is off target and its frequency is not meaningful. The rearrangement joins TRBV27 to TRBJ1-2, with 8 bases aligning to TRBD1. Germline V gene data show CDR1 as MNHEY and CDR2 as SMNVEV (reference sequence). The CDR3 extends over 14 amino acids. The V and J ends lost 3 bases and 8 bases, in that order; junction bases with no gene match: 8. As DNA, the CDR3 is TGTGCCAGCAGTTTGAAGGCAGGGGGCTTCGGCTACACCTTC. Amino acid sequence: CASSLKAGGFGYTF.

Ten or more counts support this clonotype. With the library built for alpha chains, this beta chain is off target and its frequency is not meaningful. The chain is built from TRBV7-3 and TRBJ1-2, with D hard to call. CDR1 and CDR2 from the germline V gene are SGHTA and FQGTGA. The CDR3 sequence is 14 residues long. The germline V and J ends were trimmed by 3 bases and 6 bases, with 14 bases remaining between them. The CDR3 DNA follows: TGTGCCAGCAGCTTTTTAGGGCCGATGGATGGCTACACCTTC. The encoded protein is CASSFLGPMDGYTF. The full variable domain, in which reference TRBV7-3 and TRBJ1-2 provide the parts outside the CDR3, is GAGVSQTPSNKVTEKGKYVELRCDPISGHTALYWYRQSLGQGPEFLIYFQGTGAADDSGLPNDRFFAVRPEGSVSTLKIQRTERGDSAVYLCASSFLGPMDGYTFGSGTRLTVV.

This clonotype was observed at least ten times. Since the library was made to target alpha chains, this beta chain is a stray read and its abundance is not meaningful. In DNA, the CDR3 is TGTGCCTGGAGTTTCTTGGACAGGTTCAATGAAAAACTGTTTTTT. It translates to CAWSFLDRFNEKLFF. The chain carries TRBV30 and TRBJ1-4; 7 nucleotides match TRBD1. Looked up from germline, CDR1 is GTSNPN and CDR2 is SVGIG (reference sequence). V gave up 2 bases and J gave up 5 bases; unmatched junction bases: 8. The CDR3 is 15 amino acids.

The sample holds many counts of this clonotype. This beta chain represents an off-target read in a library built for alpha chains; its size is of limited meaning. V and J are TRBV6-6 and TRBJ1-1; the match to TRBD1 covers 11 bases. CDR1 and CDR2 (germline): MNHNY, SVGAGI (reference sequence). The ends lost 6 bases at V and 1 base at J; junction bases unmatched: 1. The CDR3 loop spans 14 amino acids. The CDR3 coding sequence is TGTGCCAGCAGGGGGACAGGGGGGAACACTGAAGCTTTCTTT. This gives the protein CASRGTGGNTEAFF.

At least ten counts were recorded for this clonotype. For a library built for alpha chains, this beta chain is a stray read; little rests on its size. The chain joins TRBV21-1 to TRBJ1-2; the table's D gene call, TRBD1, was not cross checked with the DNA. TRBV21-1 is a pseudogene locus. The CDR3 covers 17 residues. CDR3 loop: CASSIRTGQRTNYGYTF. DNA of the CDR3: TGTGCCAGCAGCATACGAACAGGACAGCGTACTAACTATGGCTACACCTTC.